A single sample is the source of the 27 T cell receptor beta chains below, sequenced in a study of blood T cell repertoires in COVID-19 (dated by TCRdb to between 2020 and 2021). The method behind the library was the immunoSEQ multiplex PCR assay. This immuneACCESS table, as held by TCRdb, lists in-frame sequences with V and J called but not all clones. Of the missing ones, under half trace to an unresolved V gene in checked studies; the others have no known cause. The sample table contains some 240,000 clones; only one count was recorded for 86% of them. The ten largest clones take up roughly 3.3% of the sample. Sequencing was carried out using PBMCs or T cells enriched from blood (not recorded which). Receptors originate from a woman aged 40 to 49 with acute COVID-19.

CDR3 DNA: TGTGCCAGCAGCCAAGGCGGGGGGGAGGACCAGCCCCAGCATTTT. This codes for CASSQGGGEDQPQHF. The chain carries TRBV3-1 (or the pseudogene TRBV3-2) and TRBJ1-5; D possibly corresponds to TRBD1 (5 bases). CDR1 LGHDT and CDR2 YNNKEL come from the germline V gene (reference sequence). The CDR3 is 15 residues long. V gave up 1 base and J gave up 7 bases, with 14 bases separating them.

The V call is TRBV7-9, the J call TRBJ1-3, with unresolved D. V shed 2 bases and J shed 0 bases, with 8 bases lying between them. The CDR3 is 15 residues long. From germline, CDR1 is SEHNR and CDR2 FQNEAQ (reference sequence). CDR3 amino acids: CASSLRETSGNTIYF. The CDR3 DNA reads as TGTGCCAGCAGCTTAAGGGAGACCTCTGGAAACACCATATATTTT.

This chain links TRBV16 with TRBJ1-2, with D tentatively TRBD1 (6 bases). Trimming took off 4 bases at V and 7 bases at J, with 22 bases between the two ends. The CDR3 runs to 16 residues. Germline V gene data show CDR1 as KGHSY and CDR2 as FQNENV. Written as DNA, the CDR3 is TGTGCCAGCAGCCTAAACCCTCTGGACAGTTTCGGTGGCTACACCTTC. This translates into CASSLNPLDSFGGYTF. Full variable domain (missing parts from reference TRBV16 and TRBJ1-2): GEEVAQTPKHLVRGEGQKAKLYCAPIKGHSYVFWYQQVLKNEFKFLISFQNENVFDETGMPKERFSAKCLPNSPCSLEIQATKLEDSAVYFCASSLNPLDSFGGYTFGSGTRLTVV.

The CDR3 DNA is TGCGCCAGCAGCCAAGATGTGGGGCGGCATCAGCCCCAGCATTTT. Amino acids: CASSQDVGRHQPQHF. V and J are TRBV4-1 and TRBJ1-5; perhaps TRBD1 as D (5 bases). Germline V gene sequence: CDR1 MGHRA, CDR2 YSYEKL. The CDR3 runs to 15 residues. Trimming shortened V by 0 bases and J by 5 bases, and 11 bases separated the two germline ends.

The V gene is TRBV4-2, the J gene TRBJ2-6, with 7 nucleotides matching TRBD1. V gave up 5 bases and J gave up 4 bases; unmatched junction bases: 14. CDR3 length: 18 amino acids. Germline V gene lookup returns CDR1 LGHNA and CDR2 YNFKEQ. This CDR3 is CASSKLGQRPAGANVLTF. CDR3 in DNA: TGTGCCAGCAGCAAACTGGGACAGCGACCGGCAGGGGCCAACGTCCTGACTTTC.

The V gene is TRBV29-1, the J gene TRBJ2-1; tentatively, D is TRBD1 (6 bases). The CDR3 extends over 14 amino acids. CDR1 and CDR2 from the germline V gene are SQVTM and ANQGSEA. V dropped 2 bases and J dropped 4 bases, with 12 bases sitting between them. CDR3 sequence (DNA): TGCAGCGTTGAACCGGACAGAGATTACAATGAGCAGTTCTTC. Amino acid sequence: CSVEPDRDYNEQFF.

This chain joins TRBV11-2 and TRBJ2-4, with D uncertain. This CDR3 has 13 residues. V was shortened by 3 bases and J by 8 bases, with 11 bases between the two germline ends. In germline, CDR1 is SGHAT, CDR2 FQNNGV. CDR3 coding DNA: TGTGCCAGCAGCTTGGCATCGTTGGACATTCAGTACTTC. Protein sequence: CASSLASLDIQYF.

The DNA for the CDR3 is TGTGCCAGCAGTGAAATTACAGGACAGATACCCTACGAGCAGTACTTC. Amino acid sequence: CASSEITGQIPYEQYF. The chain is built from TRBV2 and TRBJ2-7; D is perhaps TRBD1 (6 bases). The V and J ends lost 2 bases and 2 bases respectively, with 16 bases between them. The CDR3 runs to 16 residues. The germline V gene encodes CDR1 SNHLY and CDR2 FYNNEI.

The DNA of the CDR3 is TGCGCCAGCAGCTTGGCCCCCGTGGGAGTAAGCACCGGGGAGCTGTTTTTT. Translation: CASSLAPVGVSTGELFF. The chain uses TRBV5-1 and TRBJ2-2; a possible D gene is TRBD2 (5 bases). With 0 bases removed from V and 4 bases from J, the gap between germline ends came to 16 bases. Germline lookup yields CDR1 SGHRS and CDR2 YFSETQ. The CDR3 has 17 residues.

This clone was counted a few times. The V gene is TRBV27, the J gene TRBJ2-3; a weak D match, TRBD1 (6 bases). Germline V lookup: CDR1 MNHEY, CDR2 SMNVEV (reference sequence). Trimming left V 5 bases short and J 4 bases short, with 10 bases between. The CDR3 length is 13 residues. The CDR3 loop is CASSAQGSDTQYF. The CDR3, as DNA: TGTGCCAGCAGTGCGCAGGGGTCAGATACGCAGTATTTT.

This clone was picked up a small number of times. The gene calls are TRBV6-5 and TRBJ1-1; possible D gene TRBD1, 5 bases. CDR3 length: 13 amino acids. V lost 8 bases, J lost 3 bases, and 13 bases lay in between. Germline V gives CDR1 MNHEY, CDR2 SVGAGI. The CDR3, as DNA: TGTGCCAGCGACAGAGATCTGTACACTGAAGCTTTCTTT. Translation: CASDRDLYTEAFF.

This clone has a handful of counts. The chain has TRBV24-1 and TRBJ2-1, with a weak D call TRBD2 (6 bases). Trimming left V 5 bases short and J 1 base short, with 8 bases between. The CDR3 totals 14 residues. From germline, CDR1 is KGHDR and CDR2 SFDVKD. Written as DNA, the CDR3 is TGTGCCACCAGTGGGAGGGGATCCTACAATGAGCAGTTCTTC. Its protein is CATSGRGSYNEQFF.

J is TRBJ1-2 and V is TRBV11-3; TRBD1 matches 8 bases. The CDR3 is 13 amino acids. The germline V gene has CDR1 SGHNT and CDR2 YENEEA. Trimming removed 2 bases from V and 5 bases from J; junction bases left unmatched: 1. The CDR3 DNA is TGTGCCAGCAGCTTACGACAGGGGTATGGCTACACCTTC. Its translation: CASSLRQGYGYTF. Looking up the rest from reference TRBV11-3 and TRBJ1-2 gives the full variable domain: EAGVVQSPRYKIIEKKQPVAFWCNPISGHNTLYWYLQNLGQGPELLIRYENEEAVDDSQLPKDRFSAERLKGVDSTLKIQPAELGDSAVYLCASSLRQGYGYTFGSGTRLTVV.

The rearrangement links TRBV4-1 to TRBJ1-2; D is unresolved. CDR1 MGHRA and CDR2 YSYEKL come from the germline V gene. V gave up 5 bases and J gave up 8 bases, with 15 bases separating them. This CDR3 is built from 13 residues. The CDR3 reads CASSITSGKGYTF. In DNA, the CDR3 is TGCGCCAGCAGCATAACATCAGGAAAGGGCTACACCTTC.

This chain joins TRBV5-1 and TRBJ2-3; maybe TRBD1 (6 bases). This CDR3 is 15 amino acids long. V lost 3 bases and J 1 base, leaving 12 bases between the germline ends. Germline CDR1 reads SGHRS; CDR2 reads YFSETQ. CDR3 bases: TGCGCCAGCAGCTCCCAGGGGTTCCGCACAGATACGCAGTATTTT. It codes for CASSSQGFRTDTQYF. The full variable domain, rest sourced from reference TRBV5-1 and TRBJ2-3, is KAGVTQTPRYLIKTRGQQVTLSCSPISGHRSVSWYQQTPGQGLQFLFEYFSETQRNKGNFPGRFSGRQFSNSRSEMNVSTLELGDSALYLCASSSQGFRTDTQYFGPGTRLTVL.

The CDR3 sequence is CASSESSYGYTF. CDR3 DNA: TGTGCCAGCAGTGAATCTAGCTATGGCTACACCTTC. This chain links TRBV6-1 with TRBJ1-2; D is ambiguous. CDR1 and CDR2 (germline): MNHNS, SASEGT. The V gene lost 2 bases and the J gene lost 4 bases, with 5 bases spanning the gap. This CDR3 contains 12 residues.

This chain's CDR3 is CASSVDGQGGQPQHF. In DNA, the CDR3 is TGTGCCAGCAGCGTAGATGGACAGGGGGGTCAGCCCCAGCATTTT. The J gene is TRBJ1-5, the V gene TRBV9; TRBD1 agrees at 10 bases. This CDR3 has 15 amino acids. From germline, CDR1 is SGDLS and CDR2 YYNGEE. J lost 6 bases, V lost 0 bases, and 3 bases had no gene match.

V is TRBV5-4 and J is TRBJ1-1; weak D call: TRBD1 (6 bases). V was pared by 1 base and J by 0 bases, with 13 bases between. The CDR3 has 16 amino acids. Germline loops: CDR1 SGHNT, CDR2 YYREEE (reference sequence). This CDR3 reads CASSLLRTGLNTEAFF. The CDR3 nucleotides are TGTGCCAGCAGCTTGTTAAGAACAGGGCTGAACACTGAAGCTTTCTTT.

This rearrangement joins TRBV28 to TRBJ1-4, with 7 nucleotides matching TRBD1. The CDR3 is 15 amino acids. V lost 10 bases to trimming and J lost 0 bases; unmatched junction nucleotides: 8. Germline lookup yields CDR1 MDHEN and CDR2 SYDVKM. The CDR3 DNA sequence: TGTGCCATCTCGCGTCAGGGGGCAACTAATGAAAAACTGTTTTTT. It specifies CAISRQGATNEKLFF.

The sample holds one count of this clone. The chain has TRBV3-1 (or the pseudogene TRBV3-2) and TRBJ1-2, with D possibly matching TRBD1 (5 bases). The CDR3 is made up of 15 amino acids. Looked up from germline, CDR1 is LGHDT and CDR2 is YNNKEL (reference sequence). Trimming pared 3 bases from V and 2 bases from J, leaving 13 bases between. CDR3 coding DNA: TGTGCCAGCAGCCAGTCGAGGACATCCAACTATGGCTACACCTTC. Encoded protein: CASSQSRTSNYGYTF.

CDR3 sequence (DNA): TGCAGCGTTGAAGATTTCGAGACAGGACCCATGAACACTGAAGCTTTCTTT. It is translated as CSVEDFETGPMNTEAFF. J is TRBJ1-1 and V is TRBV29-1, with D maybe TRBD1 (6 bases). Germline CDR1 and CDR2: SQVTM and ANQGSEA. The CDR3 consists of 17 residues. Trimming cost V 0 bases and J 0 bases, with 17 bases left between them. The full variable domain, with the rest looked up from reference TRBV29-1 and TRBJ1-1, is SAVISQKPSRDICQRGTSLTIQCQVDSQVTMMFWYRQQPGQSLTLIATANQGSEATYESGFVIDKFPISRPNLTFSTLTVSNMSPEDSSIYLCSVEDFETGPMNTEAFFGQGTRLTVV.

This clone was observed once. This chain connects TRBV6-1 to TRBJ2-7, with TRBD2 matching over 9 bases. The CDR3 is made up of 15 amino acids. CDR1 and CDR2 (germline): MNHNS, SASEGT. The V segment lost 3 bases and the J segment 0 bases; nucleotides outside the gene matches: 3. Written as DNA, the CDR3 is TGTGCCAGCAGTGATGAGCGGGAGGACTCCTACGAGCAGTACTTC. Protein: CASSDEREDSYEQYF.

This clone turned up a few times. J is TRBJ2-2 and V is TRBV5-6; D is unresolved. Looked up from germline, CDR1 is SGHDT and CDR2 is YYEEEE. V dropped 0 bases and J dropped 2 bases, with 11 bases sitting between them. This CDR3 comprises 16 residues. The CDR3 region has the DNA TGTGCCAGCAGCTTGGGGAGTCCGAGCAACACCGGGGAGCTGTTTTTT. It encodes CASSLGSPSNTGELFF.

The chain employs TRBV6-5 and TRBJ1-4; 8 nucleotides line up with TRBD1. The CDR3 length is 16 residues. V was pared by 2 bases and J by 4 bases, with 6 bases of the junction left unmatched. Germline V gene sequence: CDR1 MNHEY, CDR2 SVGAGI. This chain's CDR3 is CASSYGSGGGNEKLFF. The CDR3 coding sequence is TGTGCCAGCAGTTACGGTTCAGGGGGCGGTAATGAAAAACTGTTTTTT.

This clone occurred once. The chain is built from TRBV6-5 and TRBJ2-5; 8 bases line up with TRBD2. The CDR3 is 15 residues long. V was clipped by 7 bases and J by 2 bases; unmatched bases: 9. Looked up from germline, CDR1 is MNHEY and CDR2 is SVGAGI. CDR3 in DNA: TGTGCCAGCATCCCGGGAGGGCCGTATCAAGAGACCCAGTACTTC. This encodes CASIPGGPYQETQYF.

The chain combines TRBV4-1 with TRBJ2-3; 8 positions agree with TRBD2. Germline loops: CDR1 MGHRA, CDR2 YSYEKL. This CDR3 has 15 residues. The V segment lost 1 base and the J segment 2 bases; nucleotides outside the gene matches: 2. In DNA, the CDR3 is TGCGCCAGCAGCCAAGTAGCGGGAAACACAGATACGCAGTATTTT. Its translation is CASSQVAGNTDTQYF.

The chain uses TRBV29-1 and TRBJ2-7, with 7 bases identical to TRBD2. CDR3 length: 15 residues. V was clipped by 1 base and J by 0 bases; unmatched bases: 6. Germline V gene sequence: CDR1 SQVTM, CDR2 ANQGSEA. The CDR3, as DNA: TGCAGCGTTGAAGGGGGGGGGACTGCCTCCTACGAGCAGTACTTC. Residues: CSVEGGGTASYEQYF.